Listed below are T cell receptor beta chains from one sample, sequenced in a study of cytomegalovirus exposure and HLA in healthy donors. Generated by immunoSEQ multiplex PCR, the TCRdb table keeps only in-frame clones and is missing some. The sample table includes under 95,000 clones. Sequencing was done on a sample of PBMCs. Source of these receptors: a man in his fifties in good health and CMV-seronegative. CDR3s include the opening cysteine and the closing phenylalanine or tryptophan. The order of the fields is V gene, J gene, D gene, CDR3 length, CDR3 protein, CDR3 DNA. The D gene is left open where the match is weak.

v_gene: TRBV2
j_gene: TRBJ1-5
d_gene: NA
len: 15
CDR3aa: CASSAAGYSNQPQHF
CDR3nt: TGTGCCAGCAGTGCGGCGGGATATAGCAATCAGCCCCAGCATTTT

v_gene: TRBV19
j_gene: TRBJ1-5
d_gene: NA
len: 16
CDR3aa: CASSIEQRQVNQPQHF
CDR3nt: TGTGCCAGTAGTATAGAGCAGAGACAAGTTAATCAGCCCCAGCATTTT

v_gene: TRBV9
j_gene: TRBJ1-2
d_gene: NA
len: 14
CDR3aa: CASSVAPPGGGYTF
CDR3nt: TGTGCCAGCAGCGTAGCTCCCCCCGGAGGGGGCTACACCTTC

v_gene: TRBV7-2
j_gene: TRBJ2-5
d_gene: TRBD1
len: 16
CDR3aa: CASSLGDREPQETQYF
CDR3nt: TGTGCCAGCAGCTTAGGGGACAGGGAACCTCAAGAGACCCAGTACTTC

v_gene: TRBV5-4
j_gene: TRBJ2-1
d_gene: TRBD1
len: 15
CDR3aa: CASSLSQGYHNEQFF
CDR3nt: TGTGCCAGCAGCTTATCACAGGGGTACCACAATGAGCAGTTCTTC

v_gene: TRBV6-1
j_gene: TRBJ1-5
d_gene: NA
len: 14
CDR3aa: CASSEDNIIQPQHF
CDR3nt: TGTGCCAGCAGTGAAGATAACATAATTCAGCCCCAGCATTTT

v_gene: TRBV2
j_gene: TRBJ1-1
d_gene: TRBD1
len: 14
CDR3aa: CASSAGTGWTEAFF
CDR3nt: TGTGCCAGCAGCGCCGGGACAGGGTGGACTGAAGCTTTCTTT

v_gene: TRBV28
j_gene: TRBJ1-1
d_gene: TRBD1
len: 14
CDR3aa: CASSSFTGETEAFF
CDR3nt: TGTGCCAGCAGTTCCTTTACAGGGGAGACTGAAGCTTTCTTT

v_gene: TRBV7-9
j_gene: TRBJ2-7
d_gene: NA
len: 12
CDR3aa: CASSENAYEQYF
CDR3nt: TGTGCCAGCAGCGAAAACGCCTACGAGCAGTACTTC

v_gene: TRBV19
j_gene: TRBJ2-1
d_gene: TRBD2
len: 16
CDR3aa: CASSIQKGLAGDEQFF
CDR3nt: TGTGCCAGTAGTATACAGAAGGGACTAGCGGGTGATGAGCAGTTCTTC

v_gene: TRBV9
j_gene: TRBJ2-1
d_gene: NA
len: 16
CDR3aa: CASSGPGLSSDNEQFF
CDR3nt: TGTGCCAGCAGCGGTCCGGGACTCAGCTCCGACAATGAGCAGTTCTTC

v_gene: TRBV7-7
j_gene: TRBJ2-7
d_gene: TRBD1
len: 17
CDR3aa: CASSLGPRGQGAYEQYF
CDR3nt: TGTGCTAGCAGCCTAGGGCCTCGGGGACAGGGGGCCTACGAGCAGTACTTC

v_gene: TRBV19
j_gene: TRBJ2-5
d_gene: NA
len: 13
CDR3aa: CASSGQNQETQYF
CDR3nt: TGTGCCAGTAGTGGACAGAACCAAGAGACCCAGTACTTC

v_gene: TRBV19
j_gene: TRBJ2-7
d_gene: NA
len: 15
CDR3aa: CASSWRTAGSYEQYF
CDR3nt: TGTGCCAGTAGTTGGCGGACAGCGGGAAGCTACGAGCAGTACTTC

v_gene: TRBV19
j_gene: TRBJ1-5
d_gene: NA
len: 13
CDR3aa: CASSIQDNQPQHF
CDR3nt: TGTGCCAGTAGTATACAGGACAATCAGCCCCAGCATTTT

v_gene: TRBV18
j_gene: TRBJ2-7
d_gene: NA
len: 14
CDR3aa: CASSRGGSSYEQYF
CDR3nt: TGTGCCAGCTCAAGAGGGGGTAGCTCCTACGAGCAGTACTTC

v_gene: TRBV7-3
j_gene: TRBJ2-1
d_gene: TRBD2
len: 17
CDR3aa: CASSLPLAGGGGNEQFF
CDR3nt: TGTGCCAGCAGCCTCCCACTAGCGGGGGGGGGAGGCAATGAGCAGTTCTTC

v_gene: TRBV6-1
j_gene: TRBJ1-3
d_gene: TRBD1
len: 15
CDR3aa: CASSDTGVSGNTIYF
CDR3nt: TGTGCCAGCAGTGACACAGGGGTCTCTGGAAACACCATATATTTT

v_gene: TRBV6-1
j_gene: TRBJ1-2
d_gene: TRBD1
len: 14
CDR3aa: CASIPTGTAYGYTF
CDR3nt: TGTGCCAGCATCCCAACGGGGACAGCGTATGGCTACACCTTC

v_gene: TRBV12-2
j_gene: TRBJ1-5
d_gene: NA
len: 14
CDR3aa: CASRSERGNQPQHF
CDR3nt: TGTGCAAGTCGCTCCGAACGCGGCAATCAGCCCCAGCATTTT

v_gene: TRBV7-7
j_gene: TRBJ2-3
d_gene: NA
len: 14
CDR3aa: CASSPSGPTDTQYF
CDR3nt: TGTGCTAGCAGCCCGAGCGGACCCACAGATACGCAGTATTTT

v_gene: TRBV19
j_gene: TRBJ2-7
d_gene: TRBD1
len: 14
CDR3aa: CASSPGQGAYEQYF
CDR3nt: TGTGCCAGTAGTCCGGGACAGGGGGCCTACGAGCAGTACTTC

v_gene: TRBV7-2
j_gene: TRBJ2-7
d_gene: TRBD2
len: 16
CDR3aa: CASSLVGGGTPTEQYF
CDR3nt: TGTGCCAGCAGCTTAGTTGGCGGGGGGACACCTACTGAGCAGTACTTC

v_gene: TRBV10-1
j_gene: TRBJ2-7
d_gene: TRBD1
len: 13
CDR3aa: CASSGQGKGGQYF
CDR3nt: TGCGCCAGCTCGGGACAGGGAAAAGGAGGGCAGTACTTC

v_gene: TRBV4-1
j_gene: TRBJ2-1
d_gene: TRBD1
len: 18
CDR3aa: CASSQTSSGGSSYNEQFF
CDR3nt: TGCGCCAGCAGCCAGACTTCTTCAGGGGGTAGCTCCTACAATGAGCAGTTCTTC

v_gene: TRBV28
j_gene: TRBJ1-5
d_gene: NA
len: 15
CDR3aa: CASSLGENSNQPQHF
CDR3nt: TGTGCCAGCAGTTTAGGGGAGAATAGCAATCAGCCCCAGCATTTT

v_gene: TRBV6-5
j_gene: TRBJ1-2
d_gene: TRBD1
len: 15
CDR3aa: CASSETGQGFYGYTF
CDR3nt: TGTGCCAGCAGCGAGACGGGACAGGGGTTTTATGGCTACACCTTC

v_gene: TRBV27
j_gene: TRBJ1-2
d_gene: NA
len: 17
CDR3aa: CASSGAIQGGSNYGYTF
CDR3nt: TGTGCCAGCTCAGGTGCGATTCAAGGGGGATCTAACTATGGCTACACCTTC

v_gene: TRBV7-9
j_gene: TRBJ2-7
d_gene: NA
len: 14
CDR3aa: CASSQGGLDYEQYF
CDR3nt: TGTGCCAGCAGCCAGGGGGGTCTGGACTACGAGCAGTACTTC

v_gene: TRBV5-1
j_gene: TRBJ2-1
d_gene: TRBD2
len: 16
CDR3aa: CASSLALAGGPHEQFF
CDR3nt: TGCGCCAGCAGCTTGGCGTTAGCGGGGGGGCCCCATGAGCAGTTCTTC

v_gene: TRBV5-4
j_gene: TRBJ2-7
d_gene: TRBD1
len: 14
CDR3aa: CASSLPGQDYEQYF
CDR3nt: TGTGCCAGCAGCTTACCGGGACAGGACTACGAGCAGTACTTC

v_gene: TRBV5-4
j_gene: TRBJ1-6
d_gene: TRBD1
len: 14
CDR3aa: CASSRDRGRAPLHF
CDR3nt: TGTGCCAGCAGCCGGGACAGGGGAAGGGCACCCCTCCACTTT

v_gene: TRBV6-1
j_gene: TRBJ2-7
d_gene: NA
len: 15
CDR3aa: CASSLRTGSLNEQYF
CDR3nt: TGTGCCAGCAGCTTAAGGACGGGAAGCTTGAACGAGCAGTACTTC

v_gene: TRBV28
j_gene: TRBJ2-5
d_gene: NA
len: 14
CDR3aa: CASSDGTHQETQYF
CDR3nt: TGTGCCAGCAGCGACGGGACACACCAAGAGACCCAGTACTTC

v_gene: TRBV29-1
j_gene: TRBJ1-4
d_gene: TRBD1
len: 14
CDR3aa: CSVEGTGPNEKLFF
CDR3nt: TGCAGCGTGGAAGGGACAGGCCCTAATGAAAAACTGTTTTTT

v_gene: TRBV15
j_gene: TRBJ1-1
d_gene: TRBD1
len: 13
CDR3aa: CATSDRWNTEAFF
CDR3nt: TGTGCCACCTCGGACAGGTGGAACACTGAAGCTTTCTTT

v_gene: TRBV10-1
j_gene: TRBJ2-1
d_gene: NA
len: 15
CDR3aa: CASSEQGPPQDEQFF
CDR3nt: TGCGCCAGCAGTGAACAGGGACCGCCTCAGGATGAGCAGTTCTTC